The 25 T cell receptor beta chains presented below share a single source sample, sequenced in a study of blood T cell repertoires in COVID-19. The data were produced by immunoSEQ multiplex PCR, yet TCRdb's version contains in-frame clones alone and is incomplete. Of under 250,000 clones in the sample, 83% were seen once. Material for sequencing was peripheral blood. All receptors come from a woman aged 65 to 85 with active or convalescent COVID-19.

V gene TRBV9 combines with J gene TRBJ1-1; D unclear. The V gene's germline CDR1 is SGDLS and CDR2 YYNGEE. This CDR3 region has 15 residues. The V gene lost 0 bases and the J gene lost 1 base, with 10 bases spanning the gap. The CDR3 protein is CASSVGGSGNTEAFF. The CDR3 nucleotides are TGTGCCAGCAGCGTAGGGGGTAGCGGGAACACTGAAGCTTTCTTT.

The chain recombines TRBV4-2 with TRBJ1-4, with D possibly being TRBD1 (5 bases). This CDR3 region has 18 residues. The ends were cut back, 2 bases at V and 7 bases at J, with 23 bases in the middle. Germline CDR1 and CDR2: LGHNA and YNFKEQ. This CDR3 is CASSQLQGGDGQGEKLFF. DNA for the CDR3: TGTGCCAGCAGCCAACTTCAGGGTGGTGACGGGCAAGGTGAAAAACTGTTTTTT.

The CDR3 DNA sequence: TGTGCCAGCAGCTCAAGACTAGCGGCCTACAATGAGCAGTTCTTC. This sequence encodes CASSSRLAAYNEQFF. The rearrangement links TRBV11-3 to TRBJ2-1; 9 bases fit TRBD2. Germline-derived CDR1 and CDR2 are SGHNT and YENEEA. The CDR3 runs 15 residues. V shed 4 bases and J 2 bases; nucleotides not matched to a gene: 3.

The chain employs TRBV15 and TRBJ2-7; tentative D call: TRBD1 (6 bases). Looked up from germline, CDR1 is LNHNV and CDR2 is YYDKDF (reference sequence). The CDR3 totals 16 residues. Trimming pared 0 bases from V and 0 bases from J, leaving 12 bases between. The CDR3 nucleotides read TGTGCCACCAGCAGAGATCGGTCAGGGGACTCCTACGAGCAGTACTTC. This gives the protein CATSRDRSGDSYEQYF.

The chain combines TRBV30 with TRBJ1-5; TRBD1 is a possible D gene (5 bases). The CDR3 covers 13 residues. Trimming stripped 1 base from V and 5 bases from J, with 9 bases between. In germline, CDR1 is GTSNPN, CDR2 SVGIG (reference sequence). The CDR3 loop reads CAWSAGPDQPQHF. In DNA, the CDR3 is TGTGCCTGGAGTGCAGGGCCCGATCAGCCCCAGCATTTT.

The V and J genes are TRBV25-1 and TRBJ1-2; 9 nucleotides line up with TRBD1. V trimming: 3 bases; J trimming: 4 bases; junction bases outside the gene matches: 9. Germline V gives CDR1 MGHDK, CDR2 SYGVNS. The CDR3 has 16 amino acids. The CDR3 DNA reads TGTGCCAGCAGTGACCCACGGACAGGGGAGGTCTATGGCTACACCTTC. It is translated as CASSDPRTGEVYGYTF.

J is TRBJ2-7 and V is TRBV5-1, with D unresolved. The CDR3 contains 13 residues. The V end lost 2 bases, the J end lost 5 bases, and 11 bases lay between the germline ends. Germline-derived CDR1 and CDR2 are SGHRS and YFSETQ. Written as DNA, the CDR3 is TGCGCCAGCAGCTTAGGCGACATAGACGAGCAGTACTTC. It encodes CASSLGDIDEQYF.

CDR3 nucleotides: TGTGCCAGCAGTGACGCCGCGGGAGCATCCTACAATGAGCAGTTCTTC. Amino acids: CASSDAAGASYNEQFF. This rearrangement joins TRBV28 to TRBJ2-1; TRBD2 aligns across 7 bases. V shed 5 bases and J 1 base; nucleotides not matched to a gene: 8. The CDR3 has 16 residues. The germline V gene has CDR1 MDHEN and CDR2 SYDVKM.

The rearrangement uses TRBV28 and TRBJ2-7; D call uncertain. The CDR3 runs to 12 residues. The germline V gene has CDR1 MDHEN and CDR2 SYDVKM. V shed 7 bases and J shed 1 base, with 8 bases lying between them. The CDR3 sequence: CASIVQSYEQYF. The CDR3 DNA sequence: TGTGCCAGCATTGTACAGTCCTACGAGCAGTACTTC. Drawing the rest from reference TRBV28 and TRBJ2-7, the complete variable domain is DVKVTQSSRYLVKRTGEKVFLECVQDMDHENMFWYRQDPGLGLRLIYFSYDVKMKEKGDIPEGYSVSREKKERFSLILESASTNQTSMYLCASIVQSYEQYFGPGTRLTVT.

The chain couples TRBV7-9 to TRBJ2-1; D uncertain. CDR1 is SEHNR and CDR2 is FQNEAQ in the germline V gene (reference sequence). Deletions cut 2 bases from V and 6 bases from J, with 5 bases between. The CDR3 has 12 residues. In nucleotides, the CDR3 is TGTGCCAGCAGCTTAAATATCAATGAGCAGTTCTTC. It translates to CASSLNINEQFF.

This clone is a singleton in its sample. This chain connects TRBV28 to TRBJ1-1; 8 nucleotides agree with TRBD1. The CDR3 contains 14 residues. Germline V gene sequence: CDR1 MDHEN, CDR2 SYDVKM. The V segment lost 5 bases and the J segment 1 base; nucleotides outside the gene matches: 3. CDR3 nucleotide sequence: TGTGCCAGCAGTGGGACAGGTGGGAACACTGAAGCTTTCTTT. Its protein is CASSGTGGNTEAFF.

The V and J genes are TRBV28 and TRBJ1-1; D remains unclear. The germline V and J ends were trimmed by 6 bases and 1 base, with 15 bases remaining between them. Germline CDR1 MDHEN, CDR2 SYDVKM. The CDR3 runs to 15 residues. The CDR3 loop is CASSPIGSGNTEAFF. The CDR3 DNA reads as TGTGCCAGCAGCCCGATTGGGTCGGGGAACACTGAAGCTTTCTTT.

The J gene is TRBJ2-3, the V gene TRBV11-2; 7 bases match TRBD1. With V trimmed by 4 bases and J by 5 bases, 12 bases remained unmatched. This CDR3 contains 16 residues. CDR1 is SGHAT, CDR2 FQNNGV, per germline. Here the CDR3 reads CASSSFIGTEGDTQYF. The CDR3 DNA reads as TGTGCCAGCAGCTCGTTTATTGGGACAGAGGGAGATACGCAGTATTTT.

The chain employs TRBV15 and TRBJ1-6; TRBD1 might be the D (5 bases). The CDR3 sequence is 17 residues long. The germline gives CDR1 LNHNV, CDR2 YYDKDF (reference sequence). The ends were cut back, 2 bases at V and 11 bases at J, with 22 bases in the middle. The chain's CDR3 is CATSRMAGTDNWTPLHF. CDR3 bases: TGTGCCACCAGCAGAATGGCCGGGACTGACAATTGGACACCCCTCCACTTT.

CDR3 DNA sequence: TGCGCCAGCAGCTTGGCCCCGGGACTAGCGGGAGGGGAGTACTTC. Its protein product is CASSLAPGLAGGEYF. V is TRBV5-1 and J is TRBJ2-4, with 16 nucleotides matching TRBD2. The germline V gene encodes CDR1 SGHRS and CDR2 YFSETQ. Unmatched junction bases numbered 5, after V lost 0 bases and J lost 14 bases. The CDR3 loop spans 15 amino acids.

This chain uses TRBV6-2 or TRBV6-3 with TRBJ2-3; a weak D match, TRBD2 (5 bases). The V end was cut by 0 bases, the J end by 5 bases, with 15 bases between. This CDR3 is 16 amino acids long. Germline CDR1 MNHEY, CDR2 SVGEGT. CDR3 DNA sequence: TGTGCCAGCAGTTACTCGGCCGAGGGTACACGAGATACGCAGTATTTT. Its protein is CASSYSAEGTRDTQYF.

This chain connects TRBV28 to TRBJ1-1, with TRBD1 identical over 7 bases. V trimming: 5 bases; J trimming: 4 bases; junction bases outside the gene matches: 13. CDR1 is MDHEN, CDR2 SYDVKM, per germline. This CDR3 comprises 16 residues. The CDR3 DNA sequence: TGTGCCAGCAGTCCGATGACAGGGTGGGAGAGCACTGAAGCTTTCTTT. It specifies CASSPMTGWESTEAFF.

The gene calls are TRBV5-1 and TRBJ2-2; 7 bases match TRBD2. CDR3 length equals 15 residues. J was trimmed by 5 bases and V by 3 bases; bases with no gene match: 7. CDR1 is SGHRS and CDR2 is YFSETQ in the germline V gene. The CDR3 protein is CASSYQGEGTGELFF. For the CDR3, the DNA is TGCGCCAGCAGCTACCAAGGGGAGGGTACCGGGGAGCTGTTTTTT. Full variable domain (missing parts from reference TRBV5-1 and TRBJ2-2): KAGVTQTPRYLIKTRGQQVTLSCSPISGHRSVSWYQQTPGQGLQFLFEYFSETQRNKGNFPGRFSGRQFSNSRSEMNVSTLELGDSALYLCASSYQGEGTGELFFGEGSRLTVL.

The CDR3 DNA reads TGTGCCAGCAGTTGGACAGGGGGACGATCACCCCTCCACTTT. Its translation is CASSWTGGRSPLHF. V gene TRBV6-2 or TRBV6-3 combines with J gene TRBJ1-6, with 10 bases lining up with TRBD1. After removal of 4 bases from V and 10 bases from J, the junction contained 4 bases not matched to a gene. CDR1 is MNHEY, CDR2 SVGEGT, per germline. This CDR3 contains 14 residues.

The chain is built from TRBV27 and TRBJ2-7; TRBD2 matches 13 bases. V was pared by 8 bases and J by 3 bases, with 4 bases of the junction left unmatched. CDR1 and CDR2 (germline): MNHEY, SMNVEV (reference sequence). This CDR3 has 14 residues. CDR3 residues: CASHGTSGIYEQYF. DNA of the CDR3: TGTGCCAGCCATGGGACTAGCGGGATCTACGAGCAGTACTTC.

This clone was recorded only once. The genes are TRBV5-4 and TRBJ1-1; 7 bases are shared with TRBD1. The V segment lost 4 bases and the J segment 4 bases; nucleotides outside the gene matches: 10. The germline V gene has CDR1 SGHNT and CDR2 YYREEE (reference sequence). This CDR3 is built from 15 residues. CDR3 nucleotide sequence: TGTGCCAGCAGCCTGCAACCGGGACAGAGCACTGAAGCTTTCTTT. It is translated as CASSLQPGQSTEAFF. Variable domain in full (rest from reference TRBV5-4 and TRBJ1-1): ETGVTQSPTHLIKTRGQQVTLRCSSQSGHNTVSWYQQALGQGPQFIFQYYREEENGRGNFPPRFSGLQFPNYSSELNVNALELDDSALYLCASSLQPGQSTEAFFGQGTRLTVV.

The rearrangement joins TRBV9 to TRBJ1-3, with a possible D match to TRBD1 (6 bases). The CDR3 runs 14 residues. The germline V gene encodes CDR1 SGDLS and CDR2 YYNGEE. The V and J ends lost 0 bases and 2 bases respectively, with 6 bases between them. CDR3 protein: CASSVEGAGNTIYF. The CDR3 region has the DNA TGTGCCAGCAGCGTAGAGGGGGCTGGAAACACCATATATTTT.

The chain links TRBV24-1 to TRBJ2-7; TRBD1 matches 7 bases. After removal of 3 bases from V and 1 base from J, the junction contained 5 bases not matched to a gene. The germline V gene encodes CDR1 KGHDR and CDR2 SFDVKD. There are 15 residues in the CDR3. The CDR3 sequence is CATSDPGTDSYEQYF. The CDR3 nucleotides read TGTGCCACCAGTGATCCCGGGACAGATTCCTACGAGCAGTACTTC.

This chain uses TRBV3-1 (or the pseudogene TRBV3-2) with TRBJ1-1, with 12 bases lining up with TRBD1. The CDR3 loop spans 16 amino acids. The ends lost 4 bases at V and 6 bases at J; junction bases unmatched: 9. Germline CDR1 and CDR2: LGHDT and YNNKEL (reference sequence). The CDR3 loop is CASSREGQGALSEAFF. In DNA form, the CDR3 reads TGTGCCAGCAGCCGGGAGGGACAGGGGGCCTTATCTGAAGCTTTCTTT.

This chain connects TRBV18 to TRBJ2-4, with D possibly matching TRBD1 (6 bases). V was clipped by 0 bases and J by 9 bases, with 15 bases between them. The germline V gene encodes CDR1 KGHSH and CDR2 LQKENI. This CDR3 is 15 amino acids long. This CDR3 is CASSPPGQGKAIQYF. CDR3 sequence (DNA): TGTGCCAGCTCACCACCCGGGCAGGGGAAGGCCATTCAGTACTTC.